The 17 T cell receptor beta chains below come from one sample, sequenced in a study of response to subunit inactivated influenza vaccine. Using its own MiXCR run on the RT-PCR reads, TCRdb lists one record per CDR3 protein. The sample has about 570,000 distinct CDR3 sequences, about 11% seen once. The same sample was also used in a study of T cells expressing NK-cell markers. That investigation notes: The authors generated TCR beta cDNA through 5'RACE template switching with UMIs.

The source material was PBMCs from blood, sampled on the day of vaccination. Every receptor here comes from a man in his forties or fifties who received an inactivated influenza vaccine.

This clonotype showed up just a few times. The chain links TRBV18 to TRBJ2-3; no clear D. Germline CDR1 reads KGHSH; CDR2 reads LQKENI. Between the trimmed V and J ends, which lost 3 bases and 0 bases, there was a span of 13 bases. This CDR3 is 16 amino acids long. The CDR3 region has the DNA TGTGCCAGCTCACCTGGTGGCGTCACCAGCACAGATACGCAGTATTTT. Translation: CASSPGGVTSTDTQYF.

In its sample, this clonotype was seen many times. V is TRBV5-1 and J is TRBJ2-1; TRBD2 might be the D (6 bases). The CDR3 has 15 residues. Germline V CDR1 and CDR2: SGHRS, YFSETQ. The germline V and J ends were trimmed by 6 bases and 0 bases, with 13 bases remaining between them. CDR3 DNA: TGCGCCAGCACCCTGGCCGGGAGCTCCTACAATGAGCAGTTCTTC. Its translation is CASTLAGSSYNEQFF.

The genes are TRBV4-1 and TRBJ1-2, with D uncertain. V dropped 1 base and J dropped 8 bases, with 11 bases sitting between them. CDR1 MGHRA and CDR2 YSYEKL come from the germline V gene. This CDR3 has 13 residues. The CDR3 is CASSQGADRGYTF. The CDR3 DNA reads TGCGCCAGCAGCCAAGGAGCTGATAGGGGCTACACCTTC.

V gene TRBV5-1 combines with J gene TRBJ2-2; D possibly uses TRBD1 or TRBD2 (5 bases each). The V gene's germline CDR1 is SGHRS and CDR2 YFSETQ. The CDR3 contains 16 residues. The germline V and J ends were trimmed by 1 base and 6 bases, with 16 bases remaining between them. CDR3 sequence reads: CASSLKEGWGSGELFF. The CDR3 DNA follows: TGCGCCAGCAGCTTGAAGGAAGGTTGGGGGTCCGGGGAGCTGTTTTTT.

A few counts support this clonotype. The chain combines TRBV11-1 with TRBJ2-3; 7 nucleotides agree with TRBD2. The trim removed 5 bases at V and 2 bases at J, leaving 16 bases unmatched. The CDR3 runs 18 residues. CDR1 SGHAT and CDR2 FQDESV come from the germline V gene (reference sequence). In DNA form, the CDR3 reads TGTGCCAGCAGCCGGAGCGGGACTCTCACCTCCTTCACAGATACGCAGTATTTT. Encoded protein: CASSRSGTLTSFTDTQYF.

This clonotype appeared a few times. The V call is TRBV6-1, the J call TRBJ2-7, with 7 bases identical to TRBD1. The CDR3 is 14 amino acids. Trimming took 5 bases from V and 2 from J; bases not matched to a gene: 6. From germline, CDR1 is MNHNS and CDR2 SASEGT. CDR3 sequence: CASSRTGFTYEQYF. As DNA, the CDR3 is TGTGCCAGCAGTCGGACAGGCTTCACCTACGAGCAGTACTTC.

This chain uses TRBV6-2 or TRBV6-3 with TRBJ2-1; D remains unclear. The germline V gene encodes CDR1 MNHEY and CDR2 SVGEGT. Trimming took 6 bases from V and 8 from J, leaving 14 bases between them. The CDR3 contains 13 residues. The CDR3 spells CASSRIGGDEQFF. In nucleotides, the CDR3 is TGTGCCAGCAGCCGAATCGGTGGGGATGAGCAGTTCTTC.

The rearrangement uses TRBV28 and TRBJ2-3; 8 nucleotides match TRBD1. The J segment lost 0 bases and the V segment lost 1 base, leaving 3 bases of the junction unmatched. The CDR3 length is 16 residues. Germline CDR1 reads MDHEN; CDR2 reads SYDVKM. In DNA form, the CDR3 reads TGTGCCAGCAGTTTATATCGACAGGGGAGCACAGATACGCAGTATTTT. This gives the protein CASSLYRQGSTDTQYF.

The chain employs TRBV5-1 and TRBJ2-7; D could derive from TRBD1 or TRBD2 (5 bases each). V was shortened by 6 bases and J by 2 bases, with 21 bases between the two germline ends. This CDR3 contains 16 residues. Germline V CDR1 and CDR2: SGHRS, YFSETQ. The CDR3 here is CASTPGAGTPTYEQYF. CDR3 DNA: TGCGCCAGCACCCCAGGTGCCGGGACGCCAACCTACGAGCAGTACTTC.

A few counts support this clonotype. The chain uses TRBV12-3 or TRBV12-4 and TRBJ2-2, with D tentatively TRBD1 or TRBD2 (5 bases each). V was cut by 8 bases and J by 1 base, with 14 bases left in between. The CDR3 is 15 residues long. The CDR3 DNA follows: TGTGCCAGCGGATCCGGGACGGAGAACACCGGGGAGCTGTTTTTT. This gives the protein CASGSGTENTGELFF.

The genes are TRBV6-1 and TRBJ2-2, with 9 bases matching TRBD2. V lost 6 bases, J lost 7 bases, and 12 bases stayed unmatched. There are 16 residues in the CDR3. Germline-derived CDR1 and CDR2 are MNHNS and SASEGT. The CDR3 protein is CASSSGTSLRGGELFF. CDR3 DNA: TGTGCCAGCAGCTCCGGGACTAGCCTAAGGGGCGGGGAGCTGTTTTTT.

This clonotype was counted only a few times. The chain employs TRBV7-2 and TRBJ2-1; D is perhaps TRBD2 (6 bases). Germline V gene sequence: CDR1 SGHTA, CDR2 FQGNSA. V shed 5 bases and J shed 9 bases, with 17 bases lying between them. The CDR3 is 14 residues long. The CDR3 coding sequence is TGTGCCAGCAGCGTAATGGAGGGTTCCGGTGAGCAGTTCTTC. It specifies CASSVMEGSGEQFF.

This clonotype was seen more than once but under ten times. The chain couples TRBV20-1 to TRBJ2-3; D assignment may be TRBD1 or TRBD2 (7 bases each). Trimming removed 3 bases from V and 3 bases from J, with 19 bases in between. This CDR3 has 16 amino acids. The germline CDR1 and CDR2 sequences are DFQATT and SNEGSKA (reference sequence). This CDR3 is CSASRGPGGATDTQYF. The CDR3 DNA reads as TGCAGTGCTAGTCGGGGGCCAGGGGGGGCTACAGATACGCAGTATTTT.

The chain employs TRBV4-1 and TRBJ2-7, with D possibly being TRBD2 (6 bases). Per the germline V gene, CDR1 is MGHRA and CDR2 is YSYEKL. The CDR3 has 15 amino acids. V gave up 4 bases and J gave up 4 bases, with 17 bases separating them. The CDR3 coding sequence is TGCGCCAGCAGCCCTGCCTCTGGGGGGTGGTACGAGCAGTACTTC. This gives the protein CASSPASGGWYEQYF.

This clonotype was picked up many times. The rearrangement links TRBV28 to TRBJ2-6, with no clear D. Germline CDR1 MDHEN, CDR2 SYDVKM. V lost 9 bases and J lost 1, with 7 bases in between. The CDR3 contains 13 residues. The CDR3 coding sequence is TGTGCCAGTAGAAAATCTGGGGCCAACGTCCTGACTTTC. Translated, it gives CASRKSGANVLTF.

This clonotype has just a few counts. The gene calls are TRBV6-2 or TRBV6-3 and TRBJ1-1; the D is unclear. There are 12 residues in the CDR3. The V end lost 2 bases, the J end lost 9 bases, and 10 bases lay between the germline ends. Looked up from germline, CDR1 is MNHEY and CDR2 is SVGEGT. The CDR3: CASSYVKFQAFF. The CDR3 bases are TGTGCCAGCAGTTACGTCAAGTTTCAAGCTTTCTTT.

This clonotype was counted a few times. The chain employs TRBV12-3 or TRBV12-4 and TRBJ2-5; 9 bases map to TRBD2. CDR3 length equals 18 residues. V lost 4 bases to trimming and J lost 3 bases; unmatched junction nucleotides: 15. Written as DNA, the CDR3 is TGTGCCAGCAGTTCCCTGAGGTGGAGCGGGGGGCGCGAAGAGACCCAGTACTTC. It is translated as CASSSLRWSGGREETQYF.